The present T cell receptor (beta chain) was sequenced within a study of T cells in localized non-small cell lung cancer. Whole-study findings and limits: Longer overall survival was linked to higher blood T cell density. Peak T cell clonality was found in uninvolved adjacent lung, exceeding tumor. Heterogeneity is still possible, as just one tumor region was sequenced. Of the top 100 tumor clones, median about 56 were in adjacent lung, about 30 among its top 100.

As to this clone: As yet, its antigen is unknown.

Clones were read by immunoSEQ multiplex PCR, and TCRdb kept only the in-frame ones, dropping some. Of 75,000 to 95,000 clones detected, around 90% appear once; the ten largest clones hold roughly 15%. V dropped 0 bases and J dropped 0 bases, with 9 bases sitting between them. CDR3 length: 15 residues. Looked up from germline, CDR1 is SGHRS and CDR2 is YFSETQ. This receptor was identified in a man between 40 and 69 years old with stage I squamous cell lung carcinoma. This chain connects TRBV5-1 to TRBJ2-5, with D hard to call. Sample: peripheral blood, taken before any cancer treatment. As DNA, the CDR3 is TGCGCCAGCAGCTTGGCGGACGCCCACCAAGAGACCCAGTACTTC. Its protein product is CASSLADAHQETQYF.